Each of the 23 T cell receptor beta chains below was sequenced from the same sample in a study of cytomegalovirus exposure and HLA in healthy donors. The study ran its PCR with 60 Vbeta and 13 Jbeta primers. Measured with immunoSEQ multiplex PCR; TCRdb has only the in-frame clones, and not every one. There are under 250,000 clones in the sample; approximately 80% occur only once, and 3.8% lies in the top ten. Sample: PBMCs. These receptors were collected from a male donor in good health and CMV-seronegative.

V and J are TRBV28 and TRBJ1-4; 8 positions agree with TRBD1. The CDR3 totals 15 residues. V was clipped by 5 bases and J by 5 bases; unmatched bases: 7. CDR1 MDHEN and CDR2 SYDVKM come from the germline V gene. Here the CDR3 DNA reads TGTGCCAGCAGTGCAACAGGGGGAAGGAATGAAAAACTGTTTTTT. As protein: CASSATGGRNEKLFF. Looking up the rest from reference TRBV28 and TRBJ1-4 gives the full variable domain: DVKVTQSSRYLVKRTGEKVFLECVQDMDHENMFWYRQDPGLGLRLIYFSYDVKMKEKGDIPEGYSVSREKKERFSLILESASTNQTSMYLCASSATGGRNEKLFFGSGTQLSVL.

This clone was detected only once. V is TRBV15 and J is TRBJ1-4, with a weak D call TRBD1 (5 bases). The CDR3 contains 15 residues. Germline V CDR1 and CDR2: LNHNV, YYDKDF (reference sequence). Trimming removed 4 bases from V and 5 bases from J, with 14 bases in between. CDR3 nucleotides: TGTGCCACCAGCACCTATACAGGCCGGAATGAAAAACTGTTTTTT. This translates into CATSTYTGRNEKLFF.

The chain carries TRBV5-1 and TRBJ2-7; tentative D call: TRBD1 (6 bases). V lost 4 bases and J 0 bases, leaving 11 bases between the germline ends. Germline V lookup: CDR1 SGHRS, CDR2 YFSETQ. The CDR3 is made up of 14 amino acids. The CDR3 DNA is TGCGCCAGCAGCCTGGCAGGGGTCTCCTACGAGCAGTACTTC. As protein: CASSLAGVSYEQYF.

This clone was observed a handful of times. V gene TRBV6-4 combines with J gene TRBJ1-5; D unclear. This CDR3 has 10 residues. V lost 4 bases and J 11 bases, leaving 6 bases between the germline ends. Germline V gives CDR1 MRHNA, CDR2 SNTAGT. In DNA form, the CDR3 reads TGTGCCAGCAGTGTAGGAGCCCAGCATTTT. It encodes CASSVGAQHF.

This clone was seen a few times. Other nucleotide sequences in the sample specify the same CDR3. J is TRBJ2-3 and V is TRBV9; 7 nucleotides line up with TRBD2. The ends lost 1 base at V and 6 bases at J; junction bases unmatched: 11. Germline V CDR1 and CDR2: SGDLS, YYNGEE. The length of the CDR3 is 16 residues. The CDR3 loop reads CASSVSLAETGDTQYF. CDR3 nucleotide sequence: TGTGCCAGCAGCGTATCTCTAGCGGAGACGGGGGATACGCAGTATTTT. The variable domain in full, with the rest retrieved from reference TRBV9 and TRBJ2-3, is DSGVTQTPKHLITATGQRVTLRCSPRSGDLSVYWYQQSLDQGLQFLIQYYNGEERAKGNILERFSAQQFPDLHSELNLSSLELGDSALYFCASSVSLAETGDTQYFGPGTRLTVL.

This rearrangement joins TRBV5-6 to TRBJ1-5, with 7 bases lining up with TRBD1. The trim removed 5 bases at V and 3 bases at J, leaving 5 bases unmatched. CDR1 and CDR2 (germline): SGHDT, YYEEEE. The CDR3 sequence is 14 residues long. This chain's CDR3 is CASSPTGFNQPQHF. CDR3 bases: TGTGCCAGCAGTCCGACAGGGTTCAATCAGCCCCAGCATTTT.

The J gene is TRBJ1-1, the V gene TRBV28; D might be TRBD1 (6 bases). Germline V lookup: CDR1 MDHEN, CDR2 SYDVKM. The CDR3 consists of 13 residues. The ends were cut back, 5 bases at V and 5 bases at J, with 12 bases in the middle. CDR3 amino acids: CASSRGMGTEAFF. In DNA, the CDR3 is TGTGCCAGCAGTAGGGGGATGGGGACTGAAGCTTTCTTT.

V and J are TRBV27 and TRBJ1-4, with D unclear. Germline lookup yields CDR1 MNHEY and CDR2 SMNVEV (reference sequence). CDR3 size: 15 residues. Deletions cut 1 base from V and 0 bases from J, with 6 bases between. In DNA, the CDR3 is TGTGCCAGCAGTTTATTGGCAGCAACTAATGAAAAACTGTTTTTT. Translation gives CASSLLAATNEKLFF.

The chain uses TRBV2 and TRBJ2-5; tentative D call: TRBD1 (6 bases). The DNA end is a closer match to TRBJ2-7, so the J assignment may be wrong. The CDR3 loop spans 13 amino acids. Germline CDR1 SNHLY, CDR2 FYNNEI. The DNA for the CDR3 is TGTGCCAGCAGTAGGGGGTTGGTCTACGAGCAGTACTTC. It specifies CASSRGLVYEQYF.

The chain has TRBV6-5 and TRBJ2-2; the match to TRBD2 covers 9 bases. Germline-derived CDR1 and CDR2 are MNHEY and SVGAGI. The CDR3 length is 15 residues. Trimming at V came to 7 bases and at J to 5 bases, leaving 8 bases not matched to a gene. The CDR3 here is CASIIAGVGTGELFF. CDR3 nucleotides: TGTGCCAGCATCATAGCGGGAGTAGGGACCGGGGAGCTGTTTTTT.

The rearrangement uses TRBV19 and TRBJ2-7, with 10 bases identical to TRBD1. After removal of 5 bases from V and 1 base from J, the junction contained 11 bases not matched to a gene. The CDR3 covers 17 residues. Germline CDR1 LNHDA, CDR2 SQIVND (reference sequence). The CDR3 coding sequence is TGTGCCAGTAGTGCCCAGCCGGGACAGGGGTCTTCCTACGAGCAGTACTTC. Translating gives CASSAQPGQGSSYEQYF.

The chain has TRBV5-8 and TRBJ1-1, with 7 bases identical to TRBD1. V shed 2 bases, J shed 1 base, and the junction held 5 bases outside the gene matches. Germline V gene sequence: CDR1 SGHTS, CDR2 YDEGEE. This CDR3 comprises 15 residues. Here the CDR3 reads CASSLRGRRNTEAFF. CDR3 DNA sequence: TGTGCCAGCAGCTTAAGGGGGCGCAGGAACACTGAAGCTTTCTTT.

This clone has only a few counts. The CDR3 loop is CASRGQPNTEAFF. The CDR3 DNA reads TGTGCCAGCAGAGGACAGCCTAACACTGAAGCTTTCTTT. The chain uses TRBV6-1 and TRBJ1-1; D possibly corresponds to TRBD1 (6 bases). The germline gives CDR1 MNHNS, CDR2 SASEGT. The CDR3 consists of 13 residues. Trimming took off 6 bases at V and 2 bases at J, with 10 bases between the two ends.

This chain links TRBV7-3 with TRBJ2-7, with D tentatively TRBD2 (5 bases). Looked up from germline, CDR1 is SGHTA and CDR2 is FQGTGA. Between the trimmed V and J ends, which lost 6 bases and 6 bases, there was a span of 18 bases. The CDR3 spans 14 residues. The CDR3 spells CASRLAGLVGEQYF. CDR3 nucleotide sequence: TGTGCCAGCAGACTCGCGGGCCTAGTTGGCGAGCAGTACTTC. The full variable domain, its missing parts supplied by reference TRBV7-3 and TRBJ2-7, is GAGVSQTPSNKVTEKGKYVELRCDPISGHTALYWYRQSLGQGPEFLIYFQGTGAADDSGLPNDRFFAVRPEGSVSTLKIQRTERGDSAVYLCASRLAGLVGEQYFGPGTRLTVT.

This chain connects TRBV5-1 to TRBJ2-7, with a tentative D call TRBD2 (7 bases). Per germline, CDR1 SGHRS and CDR2 YFSETQ. The CDR3 has 15 amino acids. The V end lost 2 bases, the J end lost 2 bases, and 14 bases lay between the germline ends. CDR3 sequence reads: CASSFSGGPTYEQYF. The CDR3 DNA is TGCGCCAGCAGCTTCTCGGGGGGCCCAACCTACGAGCAGTACTTC.

In the case of this clone: At the DNA level, this CDR3 is encoded by other sequences in the same sample as well. This chain connects TRBV27 to TRBJ2-7, with D perhaps TRBD1 (6 bases). CDR1 and CDR2 (germline): MNHEY, SMNVEV (reference sequence). The CDR3 sequence is 13 residues long. V was cut by 3 bases and J by 3 bases, with 9 bases left in between. The CDR3 DNA is TGTGCCAGCAGTTTTGGACAGAGCTACGAGCAGTACTTC. Translation gives CASSFGQSYEQYF.

The V call is TRBV6-1, the J call TRBJ2-3, with a weak D call TRBD1 (6 bases). Germline CDR1 MNHNS, CDR2 SASEGT. The CDR3 loop spans 15 amino acids. Between the trimmed V and J ends, which lost 5 bases and 6 bases, there was a span of 18 bases. The DNA for the CDR3 is TGTGCCAGCAGTCGGACAGTCCCCCTCGGGGATACGCAGTATTTT. It yields the protein CASSRTVPLGDTQYF.

The chain uses TRBV14 and TRBJ1-2; 9 bases match TRBD1. Germline V lookup: CDR1 SGHDN, CDR2 FVKESK. The CDR3 has 14 residues. The ends lost 1 base at V and 3 bases at J; junction bases unmatched: 0. The CDR3 loop reads CASSQGQGDYGYTF. In DNA form, the CDR3 reads TGTGCCAGCAGCCAAGGACAGGGGGACTATGGCTACACCTTC.

This sequence joins TRBV5-6 and TRBJ2-5, with 9 positions matching TRBD1. The J call could be wrong; TRBJ2-7 is a better fit for the DNA end. The length of the CDR3 is 16 residues. The germline CDR1 and CDR2 sequences are SGHDT and YYEEEE. The CDR3 protein is CASSFQAGTGRYEQYF. The CDR3 region has the DNA TGTGCCAGCAGCTTCCAAGCCGGGACAGGGAGGTACGAGCAGTACTTC.

DNA for the CDR3: TGTGCCCACGAACAAGGAAACACCATATATTTT. It encodes CAHEQGNTIYF. V is TRBV30 and J is TRBJ1-3; D is undetermined. The CDR3 extends over 11 amino acids. Germline loops: CDR1 GTSNPN, CDR2 SVGIG (reference sequence). V lost 8 bases and J 4 bases, leaving 9 bases between the germline ends.

This clone is a singleton in its sample. The chain carries TRBV19 and TRBJ2-5; 11 nucleotides agree with TRBD2. V lost 3 bases and J lost 7; bases outside the gene matches: 13. CDR1 LNHDA and CDR2 SQIVND come from the germline V gene (reference sequence). This CDR3 comprises 17 residues. Here the CDR3 reads CASSMVPTSGEGGTQYF. As DNA, the CDR3 is TGTGCCAGTAGTATGGTCCCGACTAGCGGGGAGGGCGGGACCCAGTACTTC.

This clone appeared once. CDR3 region: CASSAHDGNSGNTIYF. CDR3 in DNA: TGTGCCAGCAGCGCCCATGACGGGAACTCTGGAAACACCATATATTTT. The chain uses TRBV9 and TRBJ1-3; no clear D gene. V was cut by 3 bases and J by 0 bases, with 13 bases left in between. CDR1 is SGDLS and CDR2 is YYNGEE in the germline V gene. The CDR3 is 16 residues long. The complete variable domain, with remaining parts taken from reference TRBV9 and TRBJ1-3, reads DSGVTQTPKHLITATGQRVTLRCSPRSGDLSVYWYQQSLDQGLQFLIQYYNGEERAKGNILERFSAQQFPDLHSELNLSSLELGDSALYFCASSAHDGNSGNTIYFGEGSWLTVV.

V is TRBV2 and J is TRBJ2-7; no firm D call. This CDR3 has 14 residues. The ends were cut back, 3 bases at V and 3 bases at J, with 12 bases in the middle. Germline CDR1 reads SNHLY; CDR2 reads FYNNEI. DNA of the CDR3: TGTGCCAGCAGTGAGAGGCTAGTGCGCTACGAGCAGTACTTC. Translated: CASSERLVRYEQYF.